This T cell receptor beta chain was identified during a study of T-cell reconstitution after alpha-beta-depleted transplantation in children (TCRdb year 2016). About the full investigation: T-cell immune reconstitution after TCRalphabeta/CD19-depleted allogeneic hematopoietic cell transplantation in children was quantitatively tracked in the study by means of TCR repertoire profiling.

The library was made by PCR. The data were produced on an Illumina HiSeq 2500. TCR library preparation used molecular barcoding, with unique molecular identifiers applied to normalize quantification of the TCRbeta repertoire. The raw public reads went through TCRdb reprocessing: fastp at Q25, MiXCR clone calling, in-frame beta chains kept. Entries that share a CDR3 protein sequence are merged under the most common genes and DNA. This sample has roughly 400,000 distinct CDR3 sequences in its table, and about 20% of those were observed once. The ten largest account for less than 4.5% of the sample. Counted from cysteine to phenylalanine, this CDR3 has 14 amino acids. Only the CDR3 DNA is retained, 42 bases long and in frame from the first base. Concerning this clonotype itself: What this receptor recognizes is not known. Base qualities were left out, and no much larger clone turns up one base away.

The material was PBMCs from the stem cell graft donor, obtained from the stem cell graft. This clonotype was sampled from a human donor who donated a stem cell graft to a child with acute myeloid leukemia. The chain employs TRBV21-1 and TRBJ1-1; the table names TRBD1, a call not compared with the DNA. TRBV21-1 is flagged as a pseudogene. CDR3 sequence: CASNFTGENTEAFF. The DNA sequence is TGTGCCAGCAATTTCACAGGGGAGAACACTGAAGCTTTCTTT.